What follows describes a single T cell receptor (beta chain). These data are taken from a study of control samples from healthy donors and cancer patients. Using immunoSEQ multiplex PCR, the repertoire was profiled, and TCRdb retains in-frame clones only, with some absent. The data show around 90,000 clones, around 85% seen once. From germline, CDR1 is SGHAT and CDR2 FQNNGV. CDR3 size: 13 residues. With V trimmed by 4 bases and J by 6 bases, 2 bases remained unmatched. This TCR was recovered from a man aged 25-45 years in good health. The chain has TRBV11-2 and TRBJ1-5; 8 nucleotides match TRBD1. The sequenced sample was blood. CDR3 region: CASSSQGGQPQHF. CDR3 coding DNA: TGTGCCAGCAGCTCACAGGGGGGTCAGCCCCAGCATTTT.